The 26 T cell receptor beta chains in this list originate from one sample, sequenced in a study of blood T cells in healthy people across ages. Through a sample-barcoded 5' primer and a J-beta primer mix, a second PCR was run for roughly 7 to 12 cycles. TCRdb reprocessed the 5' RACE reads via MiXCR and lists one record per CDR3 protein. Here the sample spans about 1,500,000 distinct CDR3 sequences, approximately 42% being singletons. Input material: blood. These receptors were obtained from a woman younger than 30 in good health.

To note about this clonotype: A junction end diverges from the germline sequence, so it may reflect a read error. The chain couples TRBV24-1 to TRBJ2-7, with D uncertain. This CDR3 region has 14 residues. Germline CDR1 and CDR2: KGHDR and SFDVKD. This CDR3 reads CVTSDRPSSYEQYF. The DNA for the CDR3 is TGTGTCACCAGTGACCGCCCCAGCTCCTACGAGCAGTACTTC.

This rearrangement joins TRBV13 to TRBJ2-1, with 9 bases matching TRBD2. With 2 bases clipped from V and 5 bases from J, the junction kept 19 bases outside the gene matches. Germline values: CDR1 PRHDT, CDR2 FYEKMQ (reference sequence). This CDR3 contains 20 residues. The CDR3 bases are TGTGCCAGCAGCTTAAAATTGGGGACTAGCCTCTCTTGGAGGAACAATGAGCAGTTCTTC. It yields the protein CASSLKLGTSLSWRNNEQFF. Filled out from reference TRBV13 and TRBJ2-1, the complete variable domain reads AAGVIQSPRHLIKEKRETATLKCYPIPRHDTVYWYQQGPGQDPQFLISFYEKMQSDKGSIPDRFSAQQFSDYHSELNMSSLELGDSALYFCASSLKLGTSLSWRNNEQFFGPGTRLTVL.

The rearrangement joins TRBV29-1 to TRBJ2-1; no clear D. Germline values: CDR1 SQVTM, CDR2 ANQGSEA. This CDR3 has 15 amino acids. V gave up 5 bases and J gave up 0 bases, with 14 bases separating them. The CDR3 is CSVHLGRVSYNEQFF. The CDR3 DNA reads TGCAGCGTTCATTTGGGCAGAGTCTCCTACAATGAGCAGTTCTTC.

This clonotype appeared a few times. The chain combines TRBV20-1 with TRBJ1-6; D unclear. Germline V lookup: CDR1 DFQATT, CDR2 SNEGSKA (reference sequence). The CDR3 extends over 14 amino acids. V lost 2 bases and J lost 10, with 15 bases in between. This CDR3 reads CSARSSSLGSPLHF. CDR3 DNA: TGCAGTGCTAGATCCTCTTCACTTGGGTCACCCCTCCACTTT.

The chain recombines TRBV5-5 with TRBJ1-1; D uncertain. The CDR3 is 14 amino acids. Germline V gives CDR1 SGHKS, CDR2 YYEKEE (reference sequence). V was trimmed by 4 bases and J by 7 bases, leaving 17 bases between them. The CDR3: CASSAGDLRSEAFF. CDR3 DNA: TGTGCCAGCAGCGCGGGCGACCTGCGGAGTGAAGCTTTCTTT.

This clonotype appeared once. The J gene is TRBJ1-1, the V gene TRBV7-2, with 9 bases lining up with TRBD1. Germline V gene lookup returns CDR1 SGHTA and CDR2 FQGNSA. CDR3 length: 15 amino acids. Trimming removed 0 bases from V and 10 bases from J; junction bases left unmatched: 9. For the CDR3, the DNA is TGTGCCAGCAGCTTAGCGAGGGACAGGGTCTCATCAGCTTTCTTT. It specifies CASSLARDRVSSAFF. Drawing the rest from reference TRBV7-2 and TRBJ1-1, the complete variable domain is GAGVSQSPSNKVTEKGKDVELRCDPISGHTALYWYRQSLGQGLEFLIYFQGNSAPDKSGLPSDRFSAERTGGSVSTLTIQRTQQEDSAVYLCASSLARDRVSSAFFGQGTRLTVV.

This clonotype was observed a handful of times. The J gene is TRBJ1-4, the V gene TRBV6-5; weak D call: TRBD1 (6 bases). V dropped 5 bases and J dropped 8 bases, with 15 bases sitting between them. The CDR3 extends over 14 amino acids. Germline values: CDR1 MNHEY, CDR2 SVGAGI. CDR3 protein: CASSQQGRGEKLFF. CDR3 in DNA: TGTGCCAGCAGTCAACAGGGAAGGGGAGAAAAACTGTTTTTT.

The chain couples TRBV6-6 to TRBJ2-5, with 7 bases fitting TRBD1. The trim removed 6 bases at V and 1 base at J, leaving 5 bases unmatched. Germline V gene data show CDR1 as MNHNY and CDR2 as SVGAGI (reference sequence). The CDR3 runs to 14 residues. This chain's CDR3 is CASRPDRVQETQYF. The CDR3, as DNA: TGTGCCAGCAGACCCGACAGGGTCCAAGAGACCCAGTACTTC.

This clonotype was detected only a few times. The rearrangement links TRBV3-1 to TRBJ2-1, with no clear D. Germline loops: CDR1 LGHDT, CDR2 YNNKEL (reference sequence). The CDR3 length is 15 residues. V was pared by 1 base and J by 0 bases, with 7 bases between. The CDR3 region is CASSQAANSYNEQFF. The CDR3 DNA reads TGTGCCAGCAGCCAAGCAGCGAACTCCTACAATGAGCAGTTCTTC.

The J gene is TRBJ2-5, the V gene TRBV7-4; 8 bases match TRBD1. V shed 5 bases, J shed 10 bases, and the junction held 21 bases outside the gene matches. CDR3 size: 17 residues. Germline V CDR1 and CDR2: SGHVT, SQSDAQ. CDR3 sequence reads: CASSTPNTTGDRGLQYF. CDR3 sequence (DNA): TGTGCCAGCAGCACTCCAAACACAACGGGAGACAGGGGACTCCAGTACTTC. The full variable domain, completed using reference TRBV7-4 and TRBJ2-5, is GAGVSQSPRYKVAKRGRDVALRCDSISGHVTLYWYRQTLGQGSEVLTYSQSDAQRDKSGRPSGRFSAERPERSVSTLKIQRTEQGDSAVYLCASSTPNTTGDRGLQYFGPGTRLLVL.

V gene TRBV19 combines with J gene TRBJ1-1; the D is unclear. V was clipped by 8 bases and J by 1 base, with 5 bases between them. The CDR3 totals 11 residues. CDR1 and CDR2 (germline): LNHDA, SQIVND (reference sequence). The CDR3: CASLGNTEAFF. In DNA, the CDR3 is TGTGCCAGTCTAGGGAACACTGAAGCTTTCTTT.

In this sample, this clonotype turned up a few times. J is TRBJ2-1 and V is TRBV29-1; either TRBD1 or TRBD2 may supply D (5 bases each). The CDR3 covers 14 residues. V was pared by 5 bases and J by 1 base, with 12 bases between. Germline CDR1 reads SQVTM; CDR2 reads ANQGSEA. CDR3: CSVLGKGSYNEQFF. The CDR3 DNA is TGCAGCGTTCTCGGGAAGGGGTCCTACAATGAGCAGTTCTTC.

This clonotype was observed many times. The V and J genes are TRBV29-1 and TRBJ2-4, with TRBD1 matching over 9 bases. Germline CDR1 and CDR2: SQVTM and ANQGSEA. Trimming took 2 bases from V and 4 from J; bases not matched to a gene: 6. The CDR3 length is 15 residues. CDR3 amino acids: CSVEPRDRAKNIQYF. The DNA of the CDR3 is TGCAGCGTTGAACCCCGGGACAGGGCAAAAAACATTCAGTACTTC.

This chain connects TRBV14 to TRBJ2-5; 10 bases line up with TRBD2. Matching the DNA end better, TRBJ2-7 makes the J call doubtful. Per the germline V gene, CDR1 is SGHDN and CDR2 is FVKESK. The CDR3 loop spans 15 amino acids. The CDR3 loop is CASSQDWSGRDEQYF. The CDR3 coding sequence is TGTGCCAGCAGCCAAGATTGGAGCGGGAGGGACGAGCAGTACTTC.

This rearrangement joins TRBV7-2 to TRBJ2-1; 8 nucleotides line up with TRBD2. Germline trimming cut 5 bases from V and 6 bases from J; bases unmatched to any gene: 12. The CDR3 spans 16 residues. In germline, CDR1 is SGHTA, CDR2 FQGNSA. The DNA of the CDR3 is TGTGCCAGCAGCCCGCCACAAGCGGGAGCAGGCAATGAGCAGTTCTTC. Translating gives CASSPPQAGAGNEQFF.

CDR3 amino acids: CAISPWGHQNTEAFF. The DNA of the CDR3 is TGTGCCATCAGCCCGTGGGGACACCAGAACACTGAAGCTTTCTTT. The genes are TRBV10-3 and TRBJ1-1, with TRBD1 as a possible D gene (6 bases). There are 15 residues in the CDR3. In germline, CDR1 is ENHRY, CDR2 SYGVKD. V was shortened by 6 bases and J by 1 base, with 15 bases between the two germline ends.

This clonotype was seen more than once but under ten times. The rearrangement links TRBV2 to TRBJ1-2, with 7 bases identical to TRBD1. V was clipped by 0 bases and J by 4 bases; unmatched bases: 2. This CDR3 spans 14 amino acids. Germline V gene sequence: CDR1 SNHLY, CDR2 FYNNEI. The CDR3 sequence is CASSEAGQIYGYTF. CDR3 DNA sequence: TGTGCCAGCAGTGAAGCGGGACAGATCTATGGCTACACCTTC.

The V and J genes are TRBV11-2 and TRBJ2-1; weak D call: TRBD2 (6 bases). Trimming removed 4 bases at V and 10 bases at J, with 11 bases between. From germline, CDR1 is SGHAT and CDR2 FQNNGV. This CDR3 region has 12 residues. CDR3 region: CASSWDFGEQFF. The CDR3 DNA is TGTGCCAGCAGCTGGGACTTTGGAGAGCAGTTCTTC.

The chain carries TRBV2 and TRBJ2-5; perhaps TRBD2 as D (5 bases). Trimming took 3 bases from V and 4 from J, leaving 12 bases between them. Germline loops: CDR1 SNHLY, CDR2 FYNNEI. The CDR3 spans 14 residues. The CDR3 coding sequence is TGTGCCAGCAGTGACCCCCGAGGGAGAGAGACCCAGTACTTC. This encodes CASSDPRGRETQYF.

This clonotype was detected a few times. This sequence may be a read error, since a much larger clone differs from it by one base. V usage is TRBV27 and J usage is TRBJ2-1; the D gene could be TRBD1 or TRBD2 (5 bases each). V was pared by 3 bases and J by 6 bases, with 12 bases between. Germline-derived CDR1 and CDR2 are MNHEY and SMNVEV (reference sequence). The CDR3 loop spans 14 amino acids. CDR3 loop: CASSFRGQGNEQFF. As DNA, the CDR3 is TGTGCCAGCAGTTTCCGAGGGCAGGGCAATGAGCAGTTCTTC.

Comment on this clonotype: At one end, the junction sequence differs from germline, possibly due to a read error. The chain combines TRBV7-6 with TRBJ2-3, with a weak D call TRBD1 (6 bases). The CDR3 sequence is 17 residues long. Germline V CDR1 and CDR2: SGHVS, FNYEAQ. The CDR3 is CASSLALGQTLTDTQYF. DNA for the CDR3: TGTGCCAGCAGCTTAGCCCTCGGACAGACCCTCACAGACACGCAGTATTTT.

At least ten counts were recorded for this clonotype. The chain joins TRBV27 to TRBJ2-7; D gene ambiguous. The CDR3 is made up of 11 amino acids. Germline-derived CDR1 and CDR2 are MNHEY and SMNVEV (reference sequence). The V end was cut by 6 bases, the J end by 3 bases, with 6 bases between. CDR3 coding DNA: TGTGCCAGCAGATACAACTACGAGCAGTACTTC. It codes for CASRYNYEQYF.

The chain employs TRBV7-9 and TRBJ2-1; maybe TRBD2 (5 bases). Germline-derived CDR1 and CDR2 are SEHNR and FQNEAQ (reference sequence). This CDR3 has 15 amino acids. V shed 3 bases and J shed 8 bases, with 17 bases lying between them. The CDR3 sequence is CASSFIVGPRDEQFF. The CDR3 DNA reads TGTGCCAGCAGCTTTATTGTGGGCCCGAGGGATGAGCAGTTCTTC.

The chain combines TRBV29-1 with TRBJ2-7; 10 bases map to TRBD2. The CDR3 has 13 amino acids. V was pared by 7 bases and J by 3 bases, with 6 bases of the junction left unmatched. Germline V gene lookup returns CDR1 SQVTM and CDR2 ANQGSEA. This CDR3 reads CSAGTSANYEQYF. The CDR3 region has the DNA TGCAGCGCCGGGACTAGCGCGAACTACGAGCAGTACTTC.

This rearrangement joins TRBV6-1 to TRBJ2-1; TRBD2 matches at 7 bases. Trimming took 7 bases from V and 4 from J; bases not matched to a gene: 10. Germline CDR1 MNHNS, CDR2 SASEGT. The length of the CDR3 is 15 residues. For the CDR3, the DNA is TGTGCCAGCAACCGATTGGGGGGGTTATACAATGAGCAGTTCTTC. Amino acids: CASNRLGGLYNEQFF.

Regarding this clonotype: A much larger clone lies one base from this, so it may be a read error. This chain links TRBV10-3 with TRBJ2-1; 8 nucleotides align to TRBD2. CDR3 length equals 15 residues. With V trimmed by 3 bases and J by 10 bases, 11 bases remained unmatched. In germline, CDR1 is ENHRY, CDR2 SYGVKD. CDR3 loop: CAISDPGTSQGEQFF. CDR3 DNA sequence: TGTGCCATCAGTGATCCCGGGACTAGTCAAGGCGAGCAGTTCTTC.